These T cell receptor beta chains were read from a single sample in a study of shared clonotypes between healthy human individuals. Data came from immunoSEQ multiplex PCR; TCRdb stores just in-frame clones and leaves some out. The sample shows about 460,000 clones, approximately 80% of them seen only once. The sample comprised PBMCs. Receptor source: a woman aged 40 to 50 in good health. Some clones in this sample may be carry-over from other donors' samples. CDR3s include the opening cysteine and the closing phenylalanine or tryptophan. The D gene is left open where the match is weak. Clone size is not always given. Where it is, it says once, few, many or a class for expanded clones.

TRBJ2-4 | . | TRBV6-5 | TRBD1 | CASQDRKNIQYF | TGTGCCAGCCAGGACAGGAAAAACATTCAGTACTTC
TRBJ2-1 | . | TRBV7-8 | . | CASSRHRDVNYNEQFF | TGTGCCAGCAGCAGGCACCGGGACGTAAACTACAATGAGCAGTTCTTC
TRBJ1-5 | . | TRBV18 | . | CASSPRDMTNSNQPQHF | TGTGCCAGCTCACCACGGGACATGACTAATAGCAATCAGCCCCAGCATTTT
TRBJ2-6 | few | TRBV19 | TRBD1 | CASSIGTGGSGANVLTF | TGTGCCAGTAGTATCGGGACAGGGGGCTCTGGGGCCAACGTCCTGACTTTC
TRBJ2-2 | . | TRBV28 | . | CASLGPLNTGELFF | TGTGCCAGCCTGGGACCGCTGAACACCGGGGAGCTGTTTTTT
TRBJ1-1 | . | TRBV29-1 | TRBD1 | CSVEGEGAFTEAFF | TGCAGCGTTGAAGGTGAGGGGGCGTTCACTGAAGCTTTCTTT
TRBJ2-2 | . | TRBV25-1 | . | CASGRGANTGELFF | TGTGCCAGCGGGCGAGGGGCTAACACCGGGGAGCTGTTTTTT
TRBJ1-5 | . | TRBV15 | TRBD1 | CATSVDRGLAQPQHF | TGTGCCACCAGCGTGGACAGGGGGCTCGCTCAGCCCCAGCATTTT
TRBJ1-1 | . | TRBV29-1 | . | CSVVQNTEAFF | TGCAGCGTTGTCCAGAACACTGAAGCTTTCTTT
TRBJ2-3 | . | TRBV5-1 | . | CASTQRTGTDTQYF | TGCGCCAGCACCCAAAGAACTGGCACAGATACGCAGTATTTT
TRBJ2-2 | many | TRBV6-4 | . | CASSDRVETGELFF | TGTGCCAGCAGTGACAGGGTGGAGACCGGGGAGCTGTTTTTT
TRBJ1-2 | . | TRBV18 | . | CASSRDTSGEYGYTF | TGTGCCAGCTCGAGGGACACCTCGGGGGAGTATGGCTACACCTTC
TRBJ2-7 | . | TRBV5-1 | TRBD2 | CASSDPSGSYEQYF | TGCGCCAGCAGCGACCCTAGCGGCTCCTACGAGCAGTACTTC
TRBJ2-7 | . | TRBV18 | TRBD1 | CASSPGTDGYEQYF | TGTGCCAGCTCACCCGGGACAGACGGGTACGAGCAGTACTTC
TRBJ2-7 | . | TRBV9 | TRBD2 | CASSVWTSLIYEQYF | TGTGCCAGCAGCGTGTGGACTAGCCTCATATACGAGCAGTACTTC
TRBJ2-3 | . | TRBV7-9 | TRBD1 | CASSLQGTGGADTQYF | TGTGCCAGCAGCTTACAAGGGACAGGGGGCGCAGATACGCAGTATTTT
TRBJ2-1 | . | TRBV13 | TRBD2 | CASSLGLGTSLNEQFF | TGTGCCAGCAGCTTAGGCCTTGGGACTAGTTTAAATGAGCAGTTCTTC
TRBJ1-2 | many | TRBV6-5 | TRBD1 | CASSSPGQGHYGYTF | TGTGCCAGCAGTTCCCCGGGACAGGGTCACTATGGCTACACCTTC
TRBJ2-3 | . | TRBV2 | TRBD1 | CASSQTGTLDTQYF | TGTGCCAGCAGCCAGACAGGGACCCTGGATACGCAGTATTTT
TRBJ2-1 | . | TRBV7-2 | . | CASTNNPIGAGAVDEQFF | TGTGCCAGCACCAATAACCCTATTGGGGCAGGGGCTGTGGATGAGCAGTTCTTC
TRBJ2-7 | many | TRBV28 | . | CASSSGDSYEQYF | TGTGCCAGCAGTTCGGGGGATAGCTACGAGCAGTACTTC
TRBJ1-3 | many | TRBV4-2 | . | CASSQDPASRGSGNTIYF | TGTGCCAGCAGCCAAGACCCGGCCAGCCGGGGCTCTGGAAACACCATATATTTT
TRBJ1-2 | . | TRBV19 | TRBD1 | CASSIRTGGGYTF | TGTGCCAGTAGTATCCGGACAGGGGGTGGCTACACCTTC
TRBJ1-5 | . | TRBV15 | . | CATSRERTADQPQHF | TGTGCCACCAGCAGAGAAAGGACAGCTGATCAGCCCCAGCATTTT
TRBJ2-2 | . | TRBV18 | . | CASSPGAGANTGELFF | TGTGCCAGCTCACCAGGGGCGGGCGCGAACACCGGGGAGCTGTTTTTT
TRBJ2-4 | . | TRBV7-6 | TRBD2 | CASSLAEAGAQYF | TGTGCCAGCAGCTTAGCTGAAGCGGGGGCCCAGTACTTC
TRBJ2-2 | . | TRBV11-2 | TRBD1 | CASSHRQGFTGELFF | TGTGCCAGCAGCCACAGACAGGGATTTACCGGGGAGCTGTTTTTT
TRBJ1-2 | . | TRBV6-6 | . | CASSSGQHFNYGYTF | TGTGCCAGCAGTAGTGGACAGCACTTTAACTATGGCTACACCTTC
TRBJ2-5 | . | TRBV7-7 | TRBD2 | CASSLGDYSPREETQYF | TGTGCCAGCAGCTTAGGGGACTACTCGCCCAGAGAAGAGACCCAGTACTTC
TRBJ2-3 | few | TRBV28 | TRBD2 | CATAGGPGTDTQYF | TGTGCCACGGCGGGAGGGCCCGGCACAGATACGCAGTATTTT
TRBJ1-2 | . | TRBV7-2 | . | CASSPAVNYGYTF | TGTGCCAGCAGCCCCGCGGTAAACTATGGCTACACCTTC
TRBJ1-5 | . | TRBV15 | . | CATSRDRVGYNQPQHF | TGTGCCACCAGCAGAGACAGGGTGGGGTACAATCAGCCCCAGCATTTT
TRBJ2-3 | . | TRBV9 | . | CASSVESDTQYF | TGTGCCAGCAGCGTGGAGTCAGATACGCAGTATTTT
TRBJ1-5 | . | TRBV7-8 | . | CASSPGQWDGQRGNQPQHF | TGTGCCAGCAGCCCAGGACAGTGGGATGGACAACGGGGCAATCAGCCCCAGCATTTT
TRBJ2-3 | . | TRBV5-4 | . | CASSPQGPVGTDTQYF | TGTGCCAGCAGCCCACAGGGCCCCGTGGGCACAGATACGCAGTATTTT
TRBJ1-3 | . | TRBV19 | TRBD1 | CASSNTGGSGNTIYF | TGTGCCAGTAGCAACACAGGGGGCTCTGGAAACACCATATATTTT
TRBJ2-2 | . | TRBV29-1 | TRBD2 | CSAMTPGLAGTGELFF | TGCAGCGCCATGACACCGGGACTAGCGGGAACCGGGGAGCTGTTTTTT
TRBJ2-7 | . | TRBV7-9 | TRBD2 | CASSLDGLAFYEQYF | TGTGCCAGCAGCTTAGACGGACTAGCCTTCTACGAGCAGTACTTC
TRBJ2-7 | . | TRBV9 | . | CASSADTDEQYF | TGTGCCAGCAGCGCCGACACCGACGAGCAGTACTTC
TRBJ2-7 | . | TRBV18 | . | CASSPKTGIALGDYEQYF | TGTGCCAGCTCACCAAAGACCGGGATTGCACTAGGGGACTACGAGCAGTACTTC
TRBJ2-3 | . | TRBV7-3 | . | CASSLGLTDTQYF | TGTGCCAGCAGCTTAGGTCTAACAGATACGCAGTATTTT
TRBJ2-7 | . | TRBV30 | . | CAWRVSYEQYF | TGTGCCTGGAGGGTATCCTACGAGCAGTACTTC
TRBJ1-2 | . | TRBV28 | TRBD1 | CASSLPWGQGASGYTF | TGTGCCAGCAGTTTGCCCTGGGGACAGGGGGCAAGTGGCTACACCTTC
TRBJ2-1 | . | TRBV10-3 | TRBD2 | CAIQASGIHNEQFF | TGTGCCATCCAAGCTAGCGGGATTCATAATGAGCAGTTCTTC
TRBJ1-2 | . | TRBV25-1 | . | CASSDIGQSYTF | TGTGCCAGCAGTGATATCGGACAGAGCTACACCTTC
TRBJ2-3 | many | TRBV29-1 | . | CSVDWGNTQYF | TGCAGCGTTGACTGGGGAAATACGCAGTATTTT
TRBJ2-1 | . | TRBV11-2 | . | CASSLEPVEAEQFF | TGTGCCAGCAGCTTAGAGCCTGTAGAGGCTGAGCAGTTCTTC
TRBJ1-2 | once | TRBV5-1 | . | CASSQDGPINGYTF | TGCGCCAGCAGCCAGGACGGGCCTATTAACGGCTACACCTTC
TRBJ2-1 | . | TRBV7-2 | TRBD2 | CASSLASGRASRNEQFF | TGTGCCAGCAGCTTAGCTAGCGGGAGGGCCTCGAGGAATGAGCAGTTCTTC
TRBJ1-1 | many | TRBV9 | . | CASPRTEAFF | TGTGCCAGCCCGCGGACTGAAGCTTTCTTT
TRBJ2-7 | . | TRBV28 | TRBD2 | CASSSPASGASLEQYF | TGTGCCAGCAGTTCCCCGGCAAGCGGGGCCTCCCTTGAGCAGTACTTC
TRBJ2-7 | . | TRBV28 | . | CASSPRFGGERYEQYF | TGTGCCAGCAGCCCGAGATTTGGGGGTGAACGCTACGAGCAGTACTTC
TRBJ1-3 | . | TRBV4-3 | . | CASSQDLAQGATGNTIYF | TGCGCCAGCAGCCAAGATTTGGCACAGGGAGCAACTGGAAACACCATATATTTT
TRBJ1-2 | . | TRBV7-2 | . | CASSLLWGRANYGYTF | TGTGCCAGCAGCTTATTATGGGGGCGAGCTAACTATGGCTACACCTTC
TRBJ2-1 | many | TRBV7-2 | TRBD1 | CASSSMTGGYNEQFF | TGTGCCAGCAGCTCAATGACAGGGGGCTACAATGAGCAGTTCTTC